This T cell receptor beta chain was obtained from a study of T cell responses to AZD1222 COVID-19 vaccine. General study points: The study reported that nearly half of spike-specific TCRs target unmutated variant regions.

Here immunoSEQ multiplex PCR was the method, and the copy in TCRdb shows in-frame clones only, minus some. The profile covers about 100,000 clones, with 92% appearing a single time and under 9.5% taken by the ten largest. As for this clone: Its specificity is unknown.

V was trimmed by 10 bases and J by 6 bases, leaving 18 bases between them. CDR3 length: 13 amino acids. The germline CDR1 and CDR2 sequences are MNHEY and SVGAGI. Specimen: peripheral blood, collected 28 days after the second AZD1222 dose. The chain couples TRBV6-5 to TRBJ1-2, with D possibly matching TRBD1 (5 bases). The receptor was isolated from an adult who received the AZD1222 COVID-19 vaccine. CDR3 in DNA: TGTGCCACCAAGAGGGCCAGGGTGGATGGCTACACCTTC. Encoded protein: CATKRARVDGYTF.